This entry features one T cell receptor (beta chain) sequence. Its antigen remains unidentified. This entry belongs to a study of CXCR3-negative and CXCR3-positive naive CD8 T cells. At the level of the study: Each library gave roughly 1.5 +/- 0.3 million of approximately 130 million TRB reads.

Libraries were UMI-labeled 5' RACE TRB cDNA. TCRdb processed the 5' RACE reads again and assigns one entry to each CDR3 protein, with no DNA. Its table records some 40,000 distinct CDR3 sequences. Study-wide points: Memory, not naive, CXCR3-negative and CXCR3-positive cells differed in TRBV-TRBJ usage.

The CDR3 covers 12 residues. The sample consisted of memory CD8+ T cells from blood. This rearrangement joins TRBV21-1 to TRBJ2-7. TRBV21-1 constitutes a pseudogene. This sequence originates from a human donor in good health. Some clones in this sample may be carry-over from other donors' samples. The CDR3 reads CASSKPSYEQYF.